The present T cell receptor (beta chain) was sequenced within a study of CD4 T cell repertoires in COVID-19. General study results and limits: Sharing of several most expanded SARS-CoV-2-reactive clonotypes across memory subsets suggested intraclonal diversification.

No culture step preceded sequencing of the ex vivo isolated memory T cells. As to this clone: Its target is not known.

The V gene end was trimmed by 0 bases and the J gene end by 6 bases; junction bases not matched to a gene: 1. The V gene's germline CDR1 is LGHDT and CDR2 YNNKEL (reference sequence). CDR3 size: 15 residues. Produced via immunoSEQ multiplex PCR; TCRdb's table is partial and in-frame only. The sample consists of about 75,000 clones, 80% to 90% of them appearing once. This chain joins TRBV3-1 (or the pseudogene TRBV3-2) and TRBJ2-2; 10 bases align to TRBD2. This receptor was identified in a human donor who had COVID-19. This sample comprised CD4+ T cells from peripheral blood, obtained after recovery from COVID-19. The CDR3 protein is CASSQELAGSGELFF. CDR3 nucleotides: TGTGCCAGCAGCCAAGAACTAGCGGGATCCGGGGAGCTGTTTTTT.